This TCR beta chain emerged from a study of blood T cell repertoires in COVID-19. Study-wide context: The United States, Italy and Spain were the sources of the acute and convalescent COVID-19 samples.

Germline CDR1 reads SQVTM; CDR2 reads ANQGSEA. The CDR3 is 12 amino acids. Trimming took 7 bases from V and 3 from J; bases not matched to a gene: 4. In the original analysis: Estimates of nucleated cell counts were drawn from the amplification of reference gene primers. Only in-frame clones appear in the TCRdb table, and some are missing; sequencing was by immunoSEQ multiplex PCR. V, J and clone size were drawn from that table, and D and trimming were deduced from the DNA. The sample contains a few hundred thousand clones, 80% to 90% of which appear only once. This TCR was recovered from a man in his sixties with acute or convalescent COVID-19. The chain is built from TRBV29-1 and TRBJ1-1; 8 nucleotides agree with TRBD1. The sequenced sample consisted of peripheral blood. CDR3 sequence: CSGRTGYTEAFF. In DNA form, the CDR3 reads TGCAGCGGCCGGACAGGGTACACTGAAGCTTTCTTT.